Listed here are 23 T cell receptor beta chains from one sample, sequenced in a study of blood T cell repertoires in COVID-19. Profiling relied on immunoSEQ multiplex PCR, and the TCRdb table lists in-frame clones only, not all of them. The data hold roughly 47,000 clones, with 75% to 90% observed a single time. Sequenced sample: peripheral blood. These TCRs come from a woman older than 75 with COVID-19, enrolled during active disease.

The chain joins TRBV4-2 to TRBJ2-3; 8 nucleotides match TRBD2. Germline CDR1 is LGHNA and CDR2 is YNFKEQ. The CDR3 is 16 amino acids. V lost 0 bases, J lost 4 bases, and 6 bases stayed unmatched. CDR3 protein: CASSQDQGRGADTQYF. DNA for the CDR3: TGTGCCAGCAGCCAAGATCAGGGGCGGGGGGCAGATACGCAGTATTTT.

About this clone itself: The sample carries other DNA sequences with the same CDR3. In nucleotides, the CDR3 is TGTGCCTGCACCGTTACTGGGTTAAGGACTCTTAGGAGTGTTCATGGCTACACCTTC. It codes for CACTVTGLRTLRSVHGYTF. The V and J genes are TRBV5-4 and TRBJ1-2, with D hard to call. This CDR3 is 19 amino acids long. Trimming pared 10 bases from V and 6 bases from J, leaving 37 bases between. CDR1 and CDR2 from the germline V gene are SGHNT and YYREEE (reference sequence).

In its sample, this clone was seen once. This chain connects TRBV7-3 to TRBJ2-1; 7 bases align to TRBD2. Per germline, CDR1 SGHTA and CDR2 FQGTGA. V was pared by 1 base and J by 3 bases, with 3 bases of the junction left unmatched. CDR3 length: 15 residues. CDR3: CASSLIRGDYNEQFF. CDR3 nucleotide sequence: TGTGCCAGCAGCTTAATCCGGGGGGACTACAATGAGCAGTTCTTC.

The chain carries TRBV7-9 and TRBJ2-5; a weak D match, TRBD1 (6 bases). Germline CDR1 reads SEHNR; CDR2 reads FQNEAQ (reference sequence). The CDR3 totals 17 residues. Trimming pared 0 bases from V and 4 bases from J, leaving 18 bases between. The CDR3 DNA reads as TGTGCCAGCAGCTTAGCTTGGAGGACAGTCGCTGGAGAGACCCAGTACTTC. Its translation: CASSLAWRTVAGETQYF.

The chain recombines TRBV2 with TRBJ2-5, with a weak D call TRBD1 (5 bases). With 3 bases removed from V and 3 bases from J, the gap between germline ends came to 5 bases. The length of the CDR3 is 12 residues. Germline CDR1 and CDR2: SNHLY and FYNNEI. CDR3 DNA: TGTGCCAGCAGTGAGACAGAAGAGACCCAGTACTTC. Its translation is CASSETEETQYF.

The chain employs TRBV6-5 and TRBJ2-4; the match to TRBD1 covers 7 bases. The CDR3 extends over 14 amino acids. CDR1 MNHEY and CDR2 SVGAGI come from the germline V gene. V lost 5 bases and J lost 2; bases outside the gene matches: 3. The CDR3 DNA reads TGTGCCAGCAGTAAGACAGGGACCAAAAACATTCAGTACTTC. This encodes CASSKTGTKNIQYF.

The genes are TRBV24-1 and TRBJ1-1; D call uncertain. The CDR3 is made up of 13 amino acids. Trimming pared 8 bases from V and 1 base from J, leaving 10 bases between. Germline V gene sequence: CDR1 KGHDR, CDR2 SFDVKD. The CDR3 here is CATKRRGNTEAFF. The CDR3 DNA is TGTGCCACCAAAAGGCGGGGGAACACTGAAGCTTTCTTT.

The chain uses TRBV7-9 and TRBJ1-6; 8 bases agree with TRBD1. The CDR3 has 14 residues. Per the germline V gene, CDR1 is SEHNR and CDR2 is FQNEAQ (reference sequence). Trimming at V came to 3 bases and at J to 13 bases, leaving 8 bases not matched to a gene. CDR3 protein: CASSFDRGPVPLHF. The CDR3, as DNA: TGTGCCAGCAGCTTTGACAGGGGACCGGTGCCCCTCCACTTT.

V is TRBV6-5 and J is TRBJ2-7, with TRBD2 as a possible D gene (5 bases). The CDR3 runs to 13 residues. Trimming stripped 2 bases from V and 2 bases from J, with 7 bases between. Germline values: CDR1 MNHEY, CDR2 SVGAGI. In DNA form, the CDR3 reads TGTGCCAGCAGTTACCCCGGGACCTACGAGCAGTACTTC. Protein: CASSYPGTYEQYF.

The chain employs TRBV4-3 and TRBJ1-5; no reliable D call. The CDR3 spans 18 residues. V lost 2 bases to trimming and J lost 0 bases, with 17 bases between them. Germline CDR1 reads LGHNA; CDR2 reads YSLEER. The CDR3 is CASSQFWSSGYSNQPQHF. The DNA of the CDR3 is TGCGCCAGCAGCCAATTCTGGTCGTCAGGTTATAGCAATCAGCCCCAGCATTTT.

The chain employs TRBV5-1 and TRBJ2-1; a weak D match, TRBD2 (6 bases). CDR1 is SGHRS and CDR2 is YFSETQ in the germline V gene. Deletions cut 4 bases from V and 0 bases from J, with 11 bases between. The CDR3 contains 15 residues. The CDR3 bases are TGCGCCAGCAGCCGGGACTGGAGCTCCTACAATGAGCAGTTCTTC. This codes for CASSRDWSSYNEQFF.

The CDR3 DNA is TGTGCCAGTAGTATAAGTACAGGGGAAGCTGGGGCCAACGTCCTGACTTTC. It encodes CASSISTGEAGANVLTF. The chain recombines TRBV19 with TRBJ2-6; 7 nucleotides align to TRBD1. The V gene's germline CDR1 is LNHDA and CDR2 SQIVND (reference sequence). This CDR3 contains 17 residues. Unmatched junction bases numbered 6, after V lost 2 bases and J lost 2 bases.

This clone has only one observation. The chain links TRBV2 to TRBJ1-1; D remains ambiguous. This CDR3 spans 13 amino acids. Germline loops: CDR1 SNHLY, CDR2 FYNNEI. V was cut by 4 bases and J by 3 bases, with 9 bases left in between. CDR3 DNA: TGTGCCAGCAGTGGACAACAGTACACTGAAGCTTTCTTT. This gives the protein CASSGQQYTEAFF.

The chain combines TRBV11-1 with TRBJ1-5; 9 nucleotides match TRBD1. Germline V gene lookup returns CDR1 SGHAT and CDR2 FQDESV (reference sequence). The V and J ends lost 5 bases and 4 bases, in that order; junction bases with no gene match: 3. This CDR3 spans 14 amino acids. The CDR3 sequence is CASSPTGGNQPQHF. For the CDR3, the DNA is TGTGCCAGCAGCCCGACAGGGGGTAATCAGCCCCAGCATTTT. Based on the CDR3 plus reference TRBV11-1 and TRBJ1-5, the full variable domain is EAEVAQSPRYKITEKSQAVAFWCDPISGHATLYWYRQILGQGPELLVQFQDESVVDDSQLPKDRFSAERLKGVDSTLKIQPAELGDSAMYLCASSPTGGNQPQHFGDGTRLSIL.

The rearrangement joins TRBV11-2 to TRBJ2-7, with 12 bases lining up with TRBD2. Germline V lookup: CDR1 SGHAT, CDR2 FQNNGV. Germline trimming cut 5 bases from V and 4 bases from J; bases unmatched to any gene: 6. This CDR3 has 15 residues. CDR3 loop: CASSPTSGSAYEQYF. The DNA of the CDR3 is TGTGCCAGCAGCCCGACTAGCGGGAGCGCGTACGAGCAGTACTTC. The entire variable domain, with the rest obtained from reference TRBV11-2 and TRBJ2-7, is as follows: EAGVAQSPRYKIIEKRQSVAFWCNPISGHATLYWYQQILGQGPKLLIQFQNNGVVDDSQLPKDRFSAERLKGVDSTLKIQPAKLEDSAVYLCASSPTSGSAYEQYFGPGTRLTVT.

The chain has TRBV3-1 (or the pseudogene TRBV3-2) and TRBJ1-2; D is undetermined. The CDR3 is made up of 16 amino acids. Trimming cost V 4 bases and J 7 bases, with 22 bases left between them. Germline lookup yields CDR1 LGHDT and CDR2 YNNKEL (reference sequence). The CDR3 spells CASSRGGSLRYVGYTF. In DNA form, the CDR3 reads TGTGCCAGCAGCCGGGGAGGTTCCCTGCGATATGTTGGCTACACCTTC.

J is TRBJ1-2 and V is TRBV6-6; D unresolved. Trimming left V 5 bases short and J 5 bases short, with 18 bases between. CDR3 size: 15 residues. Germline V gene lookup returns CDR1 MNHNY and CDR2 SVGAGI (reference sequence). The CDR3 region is CASSPPWGENYGYTF. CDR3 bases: TGTGCCAGCAGTCCCCCTTGGGGAGAAAATTATGGCTACACCTTC.

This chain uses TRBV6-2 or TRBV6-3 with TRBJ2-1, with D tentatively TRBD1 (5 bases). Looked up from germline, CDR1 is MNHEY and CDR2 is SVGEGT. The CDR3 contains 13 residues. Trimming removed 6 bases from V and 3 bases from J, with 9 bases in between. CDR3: CASSRDSYNEQFF. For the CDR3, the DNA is TGTGCCAGCAGCAGAGACAGCTACAATGAGCAGTTCTTC.

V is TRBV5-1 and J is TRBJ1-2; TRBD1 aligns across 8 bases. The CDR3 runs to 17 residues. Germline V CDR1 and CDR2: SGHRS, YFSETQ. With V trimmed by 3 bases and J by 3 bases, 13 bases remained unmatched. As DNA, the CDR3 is TGCGCCAGCAGCTCCAACCCAGGGGGCGCGAAAGACTATGGCTACACCTTC. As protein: CASSSNPGGAKDYGYTF.

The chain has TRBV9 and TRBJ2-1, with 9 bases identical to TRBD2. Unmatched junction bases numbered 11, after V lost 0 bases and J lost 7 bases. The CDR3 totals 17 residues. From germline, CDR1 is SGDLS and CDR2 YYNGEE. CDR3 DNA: TGTGCCAGCAGCGTAGCGTCCCGGGCTAGCGGGGTGAATGAGCAGTTCTTC. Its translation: CASSVASRASGVNEQFF.

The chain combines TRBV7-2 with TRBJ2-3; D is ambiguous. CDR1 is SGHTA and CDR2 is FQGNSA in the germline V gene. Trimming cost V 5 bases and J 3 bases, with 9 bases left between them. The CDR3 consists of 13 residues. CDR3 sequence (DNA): TGTGCCAGCAGCACAGATTGGACAGATACGCAGTATTTT. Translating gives CASSTDWTDTQYF.

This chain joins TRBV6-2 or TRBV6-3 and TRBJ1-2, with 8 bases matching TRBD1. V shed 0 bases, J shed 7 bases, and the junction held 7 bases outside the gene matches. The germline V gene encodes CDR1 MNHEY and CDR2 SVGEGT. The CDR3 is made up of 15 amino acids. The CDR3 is CASSYSRQGALGYTF. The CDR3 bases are TGTGCCAGCAGTTACTCGAGGCAGGGGGCGCTTGGCTACACCTTC.

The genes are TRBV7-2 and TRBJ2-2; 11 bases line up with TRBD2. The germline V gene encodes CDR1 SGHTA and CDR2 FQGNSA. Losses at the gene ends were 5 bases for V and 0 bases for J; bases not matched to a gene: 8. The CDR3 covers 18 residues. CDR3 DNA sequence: TGTGCCAGCAGCCCGAGACTAGCGGGGAACTCGAACACCGGGGAGCTGTTTTTT. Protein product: CASSPRLAGNSNTGELFF. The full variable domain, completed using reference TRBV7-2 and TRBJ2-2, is GAGVSQSPSNKVTEKGKDVELRCDPISGHTALYWYRQSLGQGLEFLIYFQGNSAPDKSGLPSDRFSAERTGGSVSTLTIQRTQQEDSAVYLCASSPRLAGNSNTGELFFGEGSRLTVL.